This passage covers 15 T cell receptor beta chains from one sample sequenced in a study of blood T cells in healthy people across ages. It was with a sample-barcoded 5' primer and a J-beta primer mix that a second PCR of about 7 to 12 cycles was run. TCRdb recomputed calls from the 5' RACE reads with MiXCR, one row per CDR3 protein. The table shows some 880,000 distinct CDR3 sequences, with about 34% occurring only once. Sequencing was performed on blood. Receptor source: a man aged 18 to 30 in good health.

This clonotype was found many times. V is TRBV6-1 and J is TRBJ2-3; D is perhaps TRBD1 (5 bases). V was clipped by 2 bases and J by 2 bases, with 11 bases between them. From germline, CDR1 is MNHNS and CDR2 SASEGT. The CDR3 has 15 amino acids. The CDR3 loop reads CASSEQGTHTDTQYF. Written as DNA, the CDR3 is TGTGCCAGCAGTGAACAGGGCACACACACAGATACGCAGTATTTT.

The chain joins TRBV11-2 to TRBJ2-1; 14 bases are shared with TRBD2. Germline V gene sequence: CDR1 SGHAT, CDR2 FQNNGV. Trimming cost V 5 bases and J 10 bases; bases outside gene matches: 7. The CDR3 loop spans 15 amino acids. The DNA of the CDR3 is TGTGCCAGCAGCCAAGGGACTAGCGGGGGTTGGGAGCAGTTCTTC. Residues: CASSQGTSGGWEQFF.

The sample holds one count of this clonotype. The chain couples TRBV7-9 to TRBJ2-3; D remains ambiguous. In germline, CDR1 is SEHNR, CDR2 FQNEAQ (reference sequence). CDR3 size: 17 residues. V lost 4 bases and J lost 4, with 21 bases in between. The CDR3 region is CASSSTGLEHSSDTQYF. CDR3 in DNA: TGTGCCAGCAGCTCCACCGGGCTAGAACATAGCTCAGATACGCAGTATTTT.

Points on this clonotype: This sequence may be a read error, since a much larger clone differs from it by one base. This sequence joins TRBV2 and TRBJ2-1; TRBD2 agrees at 9 bases. Germline V gives CDR1 SNHLY, CDR2 FYNNEI. The trim removed 2 bases at V and 9 bases at J, leaving 8 bases unmatched. The CDR3 loop spans 15 amino acids. The CDR3 protein is CASSERRAGGGEQFF. The DNA of the CDR3 is TGTGCCAGCAGTGAAAGACGAGCGGGGGGCGGTGAGCAGTTCTTC.

With regard to this clonotype: A much larger clonotype is one base distant, so this may be a read error. This chain links TRBV4-1 with TRBJ2-1, with D uncertain. Germline V gene lookup returns CDR1 MGHRA and CDR2 YSYEKL. The CDR3 totals 14 residues. The ends were cut back, 0 bases at V and 9 bases at J, with 12 bases in the middle. This chain's CDR3 is CASSQDPLNIEQFF. The CDR3 bases are TGCGCCAGCAGCCAAGATCCCTTAAACATTGAGCAGTTCTTC.

The chain links TRBV20-1 to TRBJ2-4; TRBD2 matches 14 bases. With the DNA end fitting TRBJ2-7 better, the J assignment may be wrong. This CDR3 is built from 16 residues. Germline V gives CDR1 DFQATT, CDR2 SNEGSKA (reference sequence). CDR3 coding DNA: TGCAGTGCTAGAGATGGACTAGCGGGGGGTTTTTCCGAGCAGTACTTC. It encodes CSARDGLAGGFSEQYF.

This clonotype was detected a few times. The V gene is TRBV28, the J gene TRBJ1-1; TRBD1 aligns across 7 bases. Germline trimming cut 4 bases from V and 5 bases from J; bases unmatched to any gene: 7. The CDR3 is 14 amino acids. CDR1 is MDHEN, CDR2 SYDVKM, per germline. In DNA, the CDR3 is TGTGCCAGCAGTTCCTACAGGGGCCGGACTGAAGCTTTCTTT. Encoded protein: CASSSYRGRTEAFF.

The CDR3: CSVSPRGGASTDTQYF. The CDR3 DNA follows: TGCAGTGTCTCACCTAGAGGAGGGGCTAGCACAGATACGCAGTATTTT. The rearrangement joins TRBV20-1 to TRBJ2-3; TRBD2 might be the D (6 bases). The V and J ends lost 7 bases and 0 bases respectively, with 20 bases between them. CDR1 and CDR2 from the germline V gene are DFQATT and SNEGSKA (reference sequence). The CDR3 is 16 amino acids.

J is TRBJ2-1 and V is TRBV12-3 or TRBV12-4; 7 bases align to TRBD2. The better agreement between TRBJ2-7 and the DNA end casts doubt on the J call. The CDR3 totals 15 residues. CDR3 sequence reads: CASSRKRGRYNEQYF. CDR3 DNA sequence: TGTGCCAGCAGTCGGAAGCGGGGAAGATACAATGAGCAGTACTTC.

At least ten counts were recorded for this clonotype. This rearrangement joins TRBV12-3 or TRBV12-4 to TRBJ2-1; 12 bases map to TRBD2. This CDR3 is 15 amino acids long. V gave up 7 bases and J gave up 9 bases; unmatched junction bases: 10. The CDR3 here is CASIRTSGGRSEQFF. CDR3 bases: TGTGCCAGCATCCGAACTAGCGGGGGGCGAAGTGAGCAGTTCTTC.

In this sample, this clonotype turned up many times. The J gene is TRBJ2-5, the V gene TRBV29-1; D could derive from TRBD1 or TRBD2 (5 bases each). V was cut by 3 bases and J by 2 bases, with 13 bases left in between. Germline V CDR1 and CDR2: SQVTM, ANQGSEA. This CDR3 is built from 14 residues. CDR3 in DNA: TGCAGCGTTGAGACGGGACCTACACAAGAGACCCAGTACTTC. Translated, it gives CSVETGPTQETQYF.

The chain combines TRBV7-9 with TRBJ1-2; perhaps TRBD1 as D (5 bases). CDR3 length: 14 amino acids. Germline CDR1 reads SEHNR; CDR2 reads FQNEAQ (reference sequence). V gave up 0 bases and J gave up 7 bases, with 12 bases separating them. CDR3 bases: TGTGCCAGCAGCTTAGCGGGGCAGAATGGTGGCTACACCTTC. Translating it yields CASSLAGQNGGYTF. The full variable domain, with the rest looked up from reference TRBV7-9 and TRBJ1-2, is DTGVSQNPRHKITKRGQNVTFRCDPISEHNRLYWYRQTLGQGPEFLTYFQNEAQLEKSRLLSDRFSAERPKGSFSTLEIQRTEQGDSAMYLCASSLAGQNGGYTFGSGTRLTVV.

V gene TRBV29-1 combines with J gene TRBJ2-2; possible D gene TRBD2, 7 bases. CDR1 and CDR2 from the germline V gene are SQVTM and ANQGSEA. The CDR3 spans 16 residues. V was clipped by 2 bases and J by 5 bases, with 18 bases between them. The CDR3, as DNA: TGCAGCGTTGAATCGGTTGGCGGGGGCAGAACCGGGGAGCTGTTTTTT. It yields the protein CSVESVGGGRTGELFF.

The rearrangement uses TRBV29-1 and TRBJ2-5; the D gene is possibly TRBD2 (6 bases). V gave up 6 bases and J gave up 4 bases, with 15 bases separating them. The CDR3 length is 13 residues. CDR1 is SQVTM, CDR2 ANQGSEA, per germline. The CDR3 DNA sequence: TGCAGCGTCTTGGGCCTGGAGGGAGAGACCCAGTACTTC. It yields the protein CSVLGLEGETQYF. The whole variable domain, remainder taken from reference TRBV29-1 and TRBJ2-5, is SAVISQKPSRDICQRGTSLTIQCQVDSQVTMMFWYRQQPGQSLTLIATANQGSEATYESGFVIDKFPISRPNLTFSTLTVSNMSPEDSSIYLCSVLGLEGETQYFGPGTRLLVL.

This chain links TRBV30 with TRBJ2-7; TRBD2 matches 9 bases. The CDR3 loop spans 14 amino acids. Losses at the gene ends were 5 bases for V and 2 bases for J; bases not matched to a gene: 7. The germline gives CDR1 GTSNPN, CDR2 SVGIG (reference sequence). The CDR3 sequence: CAWDSGGQTYEQYF. The CDR3 bases are TGTGCCTGGGATAGCGGGGGCCAGACCTACGAGCAGTACTTC. Complete variable domain (other parts from reference TRBV30 and TRBJ2-7): SQTIHQWPATLVQPVGSPLSLECTVEGTSNPNLYWYRQAAGRGLQLLFYSVGIGQISSEVPQNLSASRPQDRQFILSSKKLLLSDSGFYLCAWDSGGQTYEQYFGPGTRLTVT.